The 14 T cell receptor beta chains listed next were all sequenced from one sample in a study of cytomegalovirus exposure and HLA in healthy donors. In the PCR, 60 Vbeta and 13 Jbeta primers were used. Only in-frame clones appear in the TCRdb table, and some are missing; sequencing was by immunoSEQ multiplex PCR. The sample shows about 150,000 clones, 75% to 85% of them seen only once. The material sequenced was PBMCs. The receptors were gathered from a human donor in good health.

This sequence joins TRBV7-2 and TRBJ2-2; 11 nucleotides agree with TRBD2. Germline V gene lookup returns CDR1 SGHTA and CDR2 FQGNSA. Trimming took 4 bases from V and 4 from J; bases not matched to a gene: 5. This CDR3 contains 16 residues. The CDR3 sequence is CASSSELAGGTGELFF. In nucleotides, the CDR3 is TGTGCCAGCAGCTCAGAGCTAGCGGGAGGCACCGGGGAGCTGTTTTTT.

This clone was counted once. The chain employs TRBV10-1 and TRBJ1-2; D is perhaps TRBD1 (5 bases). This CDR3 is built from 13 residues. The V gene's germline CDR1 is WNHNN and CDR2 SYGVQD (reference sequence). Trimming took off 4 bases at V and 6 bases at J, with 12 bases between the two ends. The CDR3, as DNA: TGCGCCAGCAGTGGACAGAAGATAGATGGCTACACCTTC. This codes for CASSGQKIDGYTF.

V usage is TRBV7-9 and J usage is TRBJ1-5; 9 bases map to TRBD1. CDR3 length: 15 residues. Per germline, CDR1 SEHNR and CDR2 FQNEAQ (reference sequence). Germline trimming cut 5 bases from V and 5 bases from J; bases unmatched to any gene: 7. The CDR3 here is CASSPQGQGDQPQHF. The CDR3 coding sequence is TGTGCCAGCAGCCCGCAGGGACAGGGAGATCAGCCCCAGCATTTT.

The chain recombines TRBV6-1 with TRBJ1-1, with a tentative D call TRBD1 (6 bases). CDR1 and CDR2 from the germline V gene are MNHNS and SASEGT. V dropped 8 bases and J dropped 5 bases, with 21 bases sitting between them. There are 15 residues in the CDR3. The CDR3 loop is CASPLPRGGRTEAFF. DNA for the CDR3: TGTGCCAGCCCCCTCCCGCGCGGGGGGCGGACTGAAGCTTTCTTT.

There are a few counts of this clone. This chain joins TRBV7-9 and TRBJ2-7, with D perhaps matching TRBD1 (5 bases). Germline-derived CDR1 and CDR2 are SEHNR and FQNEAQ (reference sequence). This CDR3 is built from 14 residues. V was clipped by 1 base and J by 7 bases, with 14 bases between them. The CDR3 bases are TGTGCCAGCAGCTTAGATTCAGGGCTCCGGGAGCAGTACTTC. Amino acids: CASSLDSGLREQYF.

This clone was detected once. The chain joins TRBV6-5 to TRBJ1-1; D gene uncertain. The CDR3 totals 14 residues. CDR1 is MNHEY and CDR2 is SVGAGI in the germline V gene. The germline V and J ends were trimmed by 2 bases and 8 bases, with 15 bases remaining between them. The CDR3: CASSYNGGVAEAFF. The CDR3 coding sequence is TGTGCCAGCAGTTACAACGGCGGGGTGGCAGAAGCTTTCTTT.

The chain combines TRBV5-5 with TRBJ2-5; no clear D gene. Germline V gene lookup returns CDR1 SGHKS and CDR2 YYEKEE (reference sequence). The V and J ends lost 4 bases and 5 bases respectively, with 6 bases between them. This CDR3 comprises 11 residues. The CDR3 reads CASSAAETQYF. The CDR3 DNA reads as TGTGCCAGCAGCGCCGCGGAGACCCAGTACTTC.

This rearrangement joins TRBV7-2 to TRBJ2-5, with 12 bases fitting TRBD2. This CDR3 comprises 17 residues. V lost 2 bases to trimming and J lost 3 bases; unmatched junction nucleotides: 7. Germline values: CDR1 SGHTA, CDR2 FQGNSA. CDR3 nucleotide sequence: TGTGCCAGCAGCTTAAGTCTAGCGGGAGGGGGAGAAGAGACCCAGTACTTC. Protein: CASSLSLAGGGEETQYF.

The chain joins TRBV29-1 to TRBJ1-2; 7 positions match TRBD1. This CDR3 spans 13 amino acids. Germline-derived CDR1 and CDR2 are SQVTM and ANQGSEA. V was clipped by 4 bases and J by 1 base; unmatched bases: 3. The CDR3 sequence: CSVATGFNYGYTF. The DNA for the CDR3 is TGCAGCGTTGCGACAGGGTTTAACTATGGCTACACCTTC.

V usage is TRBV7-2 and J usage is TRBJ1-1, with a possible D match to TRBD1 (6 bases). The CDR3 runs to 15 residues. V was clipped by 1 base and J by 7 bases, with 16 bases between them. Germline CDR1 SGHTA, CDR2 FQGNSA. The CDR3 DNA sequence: TGTGCCAGCAGCTTAGGCGGGGGGCGGGCCATTGAAGCTTTCTTT. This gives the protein CASSLGGGRAIEAFF. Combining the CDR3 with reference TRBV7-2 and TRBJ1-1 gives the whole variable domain GAGVSQSPSNKVTEKGKDVELRCDPISGHTALYWYRQSLGQGLEFLIYFQGNSAPDKSGLPSDRFSAERTGGSVSTLTIQRTQQEDSAVYLCASSLGGGRAIEAFFGQGTRLTVV.

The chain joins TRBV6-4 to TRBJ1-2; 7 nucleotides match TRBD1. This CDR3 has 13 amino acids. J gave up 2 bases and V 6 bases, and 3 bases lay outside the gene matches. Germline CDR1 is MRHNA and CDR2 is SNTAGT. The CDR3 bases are TGTGCCAGCAGGCAGGGGGAGAACTATGGCTACACCTTC. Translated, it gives CASRQGENYGYTF.

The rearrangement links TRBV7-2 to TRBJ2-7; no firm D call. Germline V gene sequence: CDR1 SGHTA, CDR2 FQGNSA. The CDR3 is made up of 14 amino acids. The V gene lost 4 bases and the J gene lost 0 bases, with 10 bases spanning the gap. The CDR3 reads CASSSPPSSYEQYF. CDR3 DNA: TGTGCCAGCAGCTCCCCCCCGAGCTCCTACGAGCAGTACTTC.

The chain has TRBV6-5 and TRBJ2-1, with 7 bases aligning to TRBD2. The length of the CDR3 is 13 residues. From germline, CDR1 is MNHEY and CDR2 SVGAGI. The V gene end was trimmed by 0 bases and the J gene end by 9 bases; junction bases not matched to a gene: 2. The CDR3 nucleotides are TGTGCCAGCAGTTACTCGCGGGGGACTGAGCAGTTCTTC. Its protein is CASSYSRGTEQFF.

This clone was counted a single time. CDR3 region: CAWSPSGGPYEQYF. DNA of the CDR3: TGTGCCTGGAGCCCTAGCGGGGGTCCCTACGAGCAGTACTTC. The rearrangement links TRBV30 to TRBJ2-7, with 10 bases aligning to TRBD2. Germline CDR1 is GTSNPN and CDR2 is SVGIG (reference sequence). The CDR3 has 14 amino acids. The junction had 4 bases not matched to a gene; V was cut back by 3 bases and J by 2 bases.